These 13 T cell receptor beta chains came from one sample sequenced in a study of T cells after yellow fever vaccination. TCRdb called the 5' RACE reads again in MiXCR, with one record for every CDR3 protein. This table holds 300,000 to 350,000 distinct CDR3 sequences, over 3.5% found once. Sequences were derived from PBMCs, sampled 15 days after the yellow fever booster vaccination. The receptors were gathered from a man in his late teens or twenties who received the YFV17D yellow fever vaccine.

There are a few counts of this clonotype. The chain combines TRBV20-1 with TRBJ2-7, with D maybe TRBD2 (5 bases). V was shortened by 3 bases and J by 4 bases, with 7 bases between the two germline ends. The CDR3 is 11 residues long. In germline, CDR1 is DFQATT, CDR2 SNEGSKA (reference sequence). The CDR3: CSARGSYEQYV. For the CDR3, the DNA is TGCAGTGCTAGGGGGAGTTACGAGCAGTACGTC.

There are many counts of this clonotype. The chain uses TRBV7-2 and TRBJ1-2; unclear D gene. Trimming removed 7 bases from V and 4 bases from J, with 10 bases in between. Germline V gene sequence: CDR1 SGHTA, CDR2 FQGNSA. There are 12 residues in the CDR3. CDR3 sequence (DNA): TGTGCCAGCACCCCTTTGCTCTATGGCTACACCTTC. Translating it yields CASTPLLYGYTF.

This chain links TRBV29-1 with TRBJ2-7, with 7 bases fitting TRBD1. In germline, CDR1 is SQVTM, CDR2 ANQGSEA. There are 16 residues in the CDR3. Trimming cost V 0 bases and J 2 bases; bases outside gene matches: 10. In DNA, the CDR3 is TGCAGCGTTGAAGACCCCAGACAGGGAACGGCCTACGAGCAGTACTTC. The encoded protein is CSVEDPRQGTAYEQYF.

This clonotype was counted between two and nine times. This chain uses TRBV9 with TRBJ2-1; no clear D. There are 13 residues in the CDR3. With 0 bases removed from V and 5 bases from J, the gap between germline ends came to 6 bases. From germline, CDR1 is SGDLS and CDR2 YYNGEE. The CDR3 loop is CASSVVYHNEQFF. The CDR3 DNA reads as TGTGCCAGCAGCGTAGTGTATCACAATGAGCAGTTCTTC.

The sample holds a few counts of this clonotype. CDR3 nucleotide sequence: TGTGCCAGCAGTCGGACAGGGGGCACTCAGCCCCAGCATTTT. As protein: CASSRTGGTQPQHF. The gene calls are TRBV12-3 or TRBV12-4 and TRBJ1-5; 11 nucleotides align to TRBD1. The V segment lost 5 bases and the J segment 6 bases; nucleotides outside the gene matches: 3. The CDR3 runs 14 residues.

Many counts were recorded for this clonotype. This rearrangement joins TRBV7-8 to TRBJ1-5; tentative D call: TRBD1 (5 bases). Trimming cost V 5 bases and J 5 bases, with 10 bases left between them. The length of the CDR3 is 13 residues. CDR1 is SGHVS and CDR2 is FQNEAQ in the germline V gene. The CDR3 DNA sequence: TGTGCCAGCAGCGGAAGGGGAGATCAGCCCCAGCATTTT. Translating it yields CASSGRGDQPQHF.

This clonotype appeared many times. This chain uses TRBV9 with TRBJ2-3, with D possibly matching TRBD1 (6 bases). The CDR3 is 12 residues long. V lost 6 bases to trimming and J lost 2 bases, with 7 bases between them. Germline-derived CDR1 and CDR2 are SGDLS and YYNGEE. The CDR3 reads CASNRDTDTQYF. Written as DNA, the CDR3 is TGTGCCAGCAACAGGGACACAGATACGCAGTATTTT.

This clonotype was counted only a few times. The CDR3 sequence is CASSQDTHQPQHF. CDR3 sequence (DNA): TGCGCCAGCAGCCAGGATACCCATCAGCCCCAGCATTTT. This rearrangement joins TRBV5-1 to TRBJ1-5, with D uncertain. V gave up 4 bases and J gave up 5 bases, with 10 bases separating them. This CDR3 comprises 13 residues. CDR1 and CDR2 (germline): SGHRS, YFSETQ.

In its sample, this clonotype was seen many times. V and J are TRBV27 and TRBJ2-4, with no clear D. V was pared by 9 bases and J by 5 bases, with 14 bases between. CDR1 MNHEY and CDR2 SMNVEV come from the germline V gene (reference sequence). The CDR3 spans 13 residues. The CDR3 DNA reads TGTGCCAGTAGTCGGCGGACGGAAAACATTCAGTACTTC. Translated, it gives CASSRRTENIQYF.

Only a few counts were recorded for this clonotype. The V call is TRBV6-2 or TRBV6-3, the J call TRBJ2-1, with a weak D call TRBD2 (5 bases). Trimming pared 2 bases from V and 8 bases from J, leaving 13 bases between. The CDR3 is 14 residues long. The germline V gene encodes CDR1 MNHEY and CDR2 SVGEGT. CDR3 residues: CASSYLLAPDEQFF. CDR3 nucleotides: TGTGCCAGCAGTTACCTGCTAGCCCCCGATGAGCAGTTCTTC.

This clonotype was counted between two and nine times. The V gene is TRBV5-1, the J gene TRBJ2-5; 8 bases are shared with TRBD1. The junction had 7 bases not matched to a gene; V was cut back by 4 bases and J by 5 bases. The V gene's germline CDR1 is SGHRS and CDR2 YFSETQ. This CDR3 is built from 14 residues. CDR3 sequence (DNA): TGCGCCAGCAGCGGACACAGGGGGGACGAGACCCAGTACTTC. As protein: CASSGHRGDETQYF.

The chain is built from TRBV3-1 and TRBJ2-4; 8 nucleotides align to TRBD2. The CDR3 length is 18 residues. Looked up from germline, CDR1 is LGHDT and CDR2 is YNNKEL (reference sequence). With V trimmed by 0 bases and J by 8 bases, 15 bases remained unmatched. Here the CDR3 DNA reads TGTGCCAGCAGCCAAGATCCTGGCCGGGGGGGACCTGGGGACATTCAGTACTTC. It translates to CASSQDPGRGGPGDIQYF.

In its sample, this clonotype was seen many times. The chain employs TRBV6-5 and TRBJ1-6; 8 nucleotides line up with TRBD1. The CDR3 spans 14 residues. Germline assignment: CDR1 MNHEY and CDR2 SVGAGI. V lost 2 bases, J lost 10 bases, and 4 bases stayed unmatched. In DNA, the CDR3 is TGTGCCAGCAGTTACGCACAGGGGGTCTCACCCCTCCACTTT. Its protein product is CASSYAQGVSPLHF.